One T cell receptor beta chain is described in this entry. No antigen is known for it. No base qualities exist here, and no much larger clone lies one base off it. This entry belongs to a study of control samples from healthy donors and cancer patients (dated by TCRdb to 2020 to 2021). CDR1 SGHDT and CDR2 YYEEEE are derived from the germline V gene. V and J are truncated by 0 bases and 9 bases respectively, leaving an intervening sequence of 9 bases. The cysteine opens and the phenylalanine closes a CDR3 of 12 amino acids. CDR3 DNA is the only sequence kept; it has 36 bases, read in frame from the first base. The library relied on the immunoSEQ multiplex PCR assay. TCRdb obtained this table from immuneACCESS and retained in-frame rearrangements with V and J assigned. These tables miss some clones; where compared with another copy, unresolved V genes account for less than half of the shortfall, and the remainder is unexplained. The sample yields about 92,000 clones; roughly four fifths were counted once. The leading ten clones occupy roughly 9.8% of the sample.

The TCR sequence derives from a woman between 55 and 75 years old in good health. The specimen was blood. The rearrangement joined TRBV5-6 to TRBJ1-1, with the D gene not clear enough to name. The CDR3 protein sequence reads: CASSLGQFKAFF. DNA sequence: TGTGCCAGCAGCTTGGGGCAGTTTAAAGCTTTCTTT.